This T cell receptor beta chain was found in a study of blood T cell repertoires in COVID-19. Turning to the study itself: The study drew acute and convalescent COVID-19 samples from the United States, Italy and Spain.

TCRdb keeps only in-frame clones here, not all; method: immunoSEQ multiplex PCR. Altogether 120,000 or so clones are present, about 85% being singletons, with the ten largest covering 7% to 9%. Sequencing used peripheral blood. This TCR derives from a human donor in a cohort sampled during active COVID-19.

CDR3 sequence: CASSLIRGGQYATNEKLFF. CDR3 DNA: TGTGCCAGCAGCTTAATTCGGGGAGGGCAGTATGCAACTAATGAAAAACTGTTTTTT. This rearrangement joins TRBV7-9 to TRBJ1-4, with D uncertain. The V gene lost 2 bases and the J gene lost 0 bases, with 19 bases spanning the gap. The CDR3 loop spans 19 amino acids. Per the germline V gene, CDR1 is SEHNR and CDR2 is FQNEAQ (reference sequence).